The 20 T cell receptor beta chains in this list originate from one sample, sequenced in a study of neurological immune-mediated disorders. Noted time point: longitudinal time-point 1 (baseline). Using its own MiXCR run on the 5' RACE reads, TCRdb lists one record per CDR3 protein. The profile shows tens of thousands of distinct CDR3 sequences, less than 3.5% of them singletons. What was sequenced was PBMCs. These receptors all come from a woman in her fifties or sixties with multiple sclerosis.

In its sample, this clonotype was seen many times. The rearrangement links TRBV7-2 to TRBJ1-5; no clear D. Germline assignment: CDR1 SGHTA and CDR2 FQGNSA. The CDR3 is made up of 16 amino acids. Trimming stripped 1 base from V and 11 bases from J, with 21 bases between. The CDR3 DNA follows: TGTGCCAGCAGCTTAGTCCCTCGCCAGACAAGTTCAGCCCAGCATTTT. Translated, it gives CASSLVPRQTSSAQHF.

This clonotype came up many times. V is TRBV7-2 and J is TRBJ1-5; possibly TRBD1 for D (6 bases). Germline V CDR1 and CDR2: SGHTA, FQGNSA. Between the trimmed V and J ends, which lost 4 bases and 3 bases, there was a span of 16 bases. The CDR3 spans 16 residues. CDR3: CASSSNPGTPNQPQHF. CDR3 nucleotides: TGTGCCAGCAGCTCTAATCCGGGGACACCCAATCAGCCCCAGCATTTT. Using reference TRBV7-2 and TRBJ1-5 for the parts outside the CDR3, the full variable domain is GAGVSQSPSNKVTEKGKDVELRCDPISGHTALYWYRQSLGQGLEFLIYFQGNSAPDKSGLPSDRFSAERTGGSVSTLTIQRTQQEDSAVYLCASSSNPGTPNQPQHFGDGTRLSIL.

The table lists this clonotype with many counts. This chain connects TRBV29-1 to TRBJ2-1; TRBD1 matches 9 bases. CDR3 length: 14 amino acids. V shed 3 bases, J shed 6 bases, and the junction held 6 bases outside the gene matches. Germline V gives CDR1 SQVTM, CDR2 ANQGSEA. CDR3 in amino acids: CSVEAGTGFNEQFF. The CDR3 bases are TGCAGCGTTGAGGCCGGGACAGGGTTCAATGAGCAGTTCTTC.

This clonotype has a count of ten or more. V is TRBV14 and J is TRBJ2-5; maybe TRBD1 (5 bases). The CDR3 is 14 residues long. Germline CDR1 reads SGHDN; CDR2 reads FVKESK. The germline V and J ends were trimmed by 1 base and 5 bases, with 11 bases remaining between them. The CDR3 DNA is TGTGCCAGCAGCCAAGTCCGTGGGGCTGAGACCCAGTACTTC. Translated, it gives CASSQVRGAETQYF.

This chain joins TRBV20-1 and TRBJ1-1; tentatively, D is TRBD1 (5 bases). Germline CDR1 is DFQATT and CDR2 is SNEGSKA (reference sequence). Trimming took 4 bases from V and 0 from J, leaving 9 bases between them. The CDR3 consists of 13 residues. CDR3 amino acids: CSATTAMNTEAFF. In DNA, the CDR3 is TGCAGTGCTACGACAGCAATGAACACTGAAGCTTTCTTT.

There are many counts of this clonotype. This chain joins TRBV14 and TRBJ1-6; D is possibly TRBD1 (5 bases). V dropped 3 bases and J dropped 10 bases, with 13 bases sitting between them. CDR1 and CDR2 (germline): SGHDN, FVKESK. The CDR3 is 14 residues long. The CDR3 is CASSQEAQGSPLHF. The CDR3 DNA sequence: TGTGCCAGCAGCCAGGAAGCCCAGGGCTCACCCCTCCACTTT.

Many counts were recorded for this clonotype. This chain joins TRBV12-3 or TRBV12-4 and TRBJ2-1, with TRBD2 identical over 11 bases. The CDR3 contains 19 residues. J gave up 0 bases and V 3 bases, and 10 bases lay outside the gene matches. CDR3 bases: TGTGCCAGCAGTTTCAGGCTAGCGGGGGGCCCGAGCTCCTACAATGAGCAGTTCTTC. Its translation is CASSFRLAGGPSSYNEQFF.

This clonotype was counted ten times or more. This chain uses TRBV20-1 with TRBJ1-5, with TRBD1 identical over 7 bases. Trimming removed 3 bases from V and 2 bases from J; junction bases left unmatched: 10. This CDR3 comprises 16 residues. The germline CDR1 and CDR2 sequences are DFQATT and SNEGSKA (reference sequence). The CDR3 sequence: CSARDQGDRGNQPQHF. CDR3 in DNA: TGCAGTGCTAGGGATCAGGGGGATCGGGGCAATCAGCCCCAGCATTTT.

This clonotype was counted at least ten times. The chain joins TRBV5-1 to TRBJ1-6; D is possibly TRBD1 (5 bases). Germline V gives CDR1 SGHRS, CDR2 YFSETQ. This CDR3 comprises 14 residues. Trimming removed 0 bases at V and 5 bases at J, with 6 bases between. The CDR3: CASSLAGDNSPLHF. CDR3 in DNA: TGCGCCAGCAGCTTGGCGGGGGATAATTCACCCCTCCACTTT.

In its sample, this clonotype was seen many times. The chain employs TRBV5-1 and TRBJ1-4; 7 nucleotides align to TRBD1. The CDR3 is 16 residues long. The V segment lost 0 bases and the J segment 5 bases; nucleotides outside the gene matches: 7. The V gene's germline CDR1 is SGHRS and CDR2 YFSETQ. CDR3 sequence: CASSLGQGVRNEKLFF. The CDR3 coding sequence is TGCGCCAGCAGCTTGGGGCAGGGGGTACGAAATGAAAAACTGTTTTTT.

This clonotype was found many times. This chain uses TRBV5-1 with TRBJ1-1, with D uncertain. CDR3 size: 14 residues. The V end was cut by 1 base, the J end by 5 bases, with 12 bases between. Germline V CDR1 and CDR2: SGHRS, YFSETQ. Here the CDR3 reads CASSLSLPGTEAFF. CDR3 sequence (DNA): TGCGCCAGCAGCTTGAGTCTGCCTGGGACTGAAGCTTTCTTT.

This clonotype was counted many times. The V gene is TRBV5-1, the J gene TRBJ2-5, with D uncertain. Germline V lookup: CDR1 SGHRS, CDR2 YFSETQ. The CDR3 consists of 15 residues. V lost 1 base and J 2 bases, leaving 12 bases between the germline ends. The CDR3 nucleotides are TGCGCCAGCAGCTTGTATAGCACTCAGCAAGAGACCCAGTACTTC. Residues: CASSLYSTQQETQYF.

This clonotype was seen many times. The chain links TRBV5-1 to TRBJ2-7; 11 nucleotides line up with TRBD2. With V trimmed by 2 bases and J by 3 bases, 7 bases remained unmatched. The CDR3 has 16 amino acids. The germline gives CDR1 SGHRS, CDR2 YFSETQ. CDR3 protein: CASSFGSGGAVYEQYF. The CDR3 DNA is TGCGCCAGCAGCTTCGGTAGCGGGGGGGCTGTCTACGAGCAGTACTTC. The variable domain in full, with the rest retrieved from reference TRBV5-1 and TRBJ2-7, is KAGVTQTPRYLIKTRGQQVTLSCSPISGHRSVSWYQQTPGQGLQFLFEYFSETQRNKGNFPGRFSGRQFSNSRSEMNVSTLELGDSALYLCASSFGSGGAVYEQYFGPGTRLTVT.

This clonotype was counted at least ten times. The genes are TRBV7-6 and TRBJ2-7, with D tentatively TRBD1 or TRBD2 (5 bases each). Germline V CDR1 and CDR2: SGHVS, FNYEAQ. Trimming stripped 5 bases from V and 3 bases from J, with 20 bases between. This CDR3 is 16 amino acids long. CDR3 in amino acids: CASSEAVGWDHYEQYF. CDR3 DNA: TGTGCCAGCAGCGAAGCGGTGGGTTGGGACCACTACGAGCAGTACTTC. Combining the CDR3 with reference TRBV7-6 and TRBJ2-7 gives the whole variable domain GAGVSQSPRYKVTKRGQDVALRCDPISGHVSLYWYRQALGQGPEFLTYFNYEAQQDKSGLPNDRFSAERPEGSISTLTIQRTEQRDSAMYRCASSEAVGWDHYEQYFGPGTRLTVT.

This clonotype was counted many times. V is TRBV20-1 and J is TRBJ1-2, with TRBD1 matching over 7 bases. CDR1 is DFQATT, CDR2 SNEGSKA, per germline (reference sequence). With V trimmed by 5 bases and J by 0 bases, 6 bases remained unmatched. The length of the CDR3 is 14 residues. The CDR3 DNA reads TGCAGTGCTTCGAAAGGGGGCCCTAACTATGGCTACACCTTC. This codes for CSASKGGPNYGYTF.

In this sample, this clonotype is medium-sized (0.01 to 0.1%). The gene calls are TRBV10-3 and TRBJ2-2, with no clear D. CDR1 ENHRY and CDR2 SYGVKD come from the germline V gene. The CDR3 is 13 residues long. V was cut by 1 base and J by 3 bases, with 3 bases left in between. CDR3 protein: CAISELDTGELFF. Written as DNA, the CDR3 is TGTGCCATCAGTGAGTTGGACACCGGGGAGCTGTTTTTT.

This clonotype was seen many times. The V gene is TRBV20-1, the J gene TRBJ2-3, with D hard to call. The CDR3 totals 16 residues. The germline V gene has CDR1 DFQATT and CDR2 SNEGSKA (reference sequence). Trimming left V 5 bases short and J 0 bases short, with 18 bases between. The CDR3 nucleotides are TGCAGTGCTCTGTGGTCTAGACGAGCTAGCACAGATACGCAGTATTTT. It specifies CSALWSRRASTDTQYF.

This clonotype appeared many times. This chain links TRBV6-1 with TRBJ2-2; D is perhaps TRBD1 (5 bases). CDR1 MNHNS and CDR2 SASEGT come from the germline V gene. CDR3 length: 14 amino acids. Trimming cost V 4 bases and J 3 bases, with 9 bases left between them. The CDR3 region has the DNA TGTGCCAGCAGTGTCCCCAGGGACACCGGGGAGCTGTTTTTT. It codes for CASSVPRDTGELFF.

In its sample, this clonotype was seen many times. CDR3 sequence reads: CSAKKGASGSYEQYF. The DNA for the CDR3 is TGCAGTGCTAAGAAAGGGGCTAGTGGGTCCTACGAGCAGTACTTC. V gene TRBV20-1 combines with J gene TRBJ2-7, with D perhaps TRBD1 (5 bases). This CDR3 is 15 amino acids long. Germline assignment: CDR1 DFQATT and CDR2 SNEGSKA (reference sequence). Trimming took off 4 bases at V and 1 base at J, with 17 bases between the two ends.

This clonotype was recorded at least ten times. The rearrangement joins TRBV7-2 to TRBJ2-3, with TRBD1 identical over 8 bases. Trimming took 5 bases from V and 4 from J; bases not matched to a gene: 5. From germline, CDR1 is SGHTA and CDR2 FQGNSA. CDR3 size: 14 residues. In DNA, the CDR3 is TGTGCCAGCAGCGGACAGGGTTTGTCAGATACGCAGTATTTT. Its protein is CASSGQGLSDTQYF. The variable domain in full, with the rest retrieved from reference TRBV7-2 and TRBJ2-3, is GAGVSQSPSNKVTEKGKDVELRCDPISGHTALYWYRQSLGQGLEFLIYFQGNSAPDKSGLPSDRFSAERTGGSVSTLTIQRTQQEDSAVYLCASSGQGLSDTQYFGPGTRLTVL.